These T cell receptor beta chains were read from a single sample in a study of blood T cell repertoires in COVID-19. Using immunoSEQ multiplex PCR, the repertoire was profiled, and TCRdb retains in-frame clones only, with some absent. Found here are 150,000 to 200,000 clones, about 82% of them singletons; the top ten hold around 9%. The sample was PBMCs or T cells enriched from blood (not recorded which). Receptor source: a woman in her thirties who had recovered from COVID-19. CDR3s include the opening cysteine and the closing phenylalanine or tryptophan. A D gene is named only where the DNA matches it firmly. Rows give clone size only sometimes, using once, few, many, or a class for an expanded clone.

TRBJ1-2 TRBV15 TRBD1 NA TGTGCCATAGACCGGGACAGGGCCTATGGCTACACCTTC CAIDRDRAYGYTF
TRBJ1-5 TRBV5-6 NA NA TGTGCCAGCAGCTTGGGCGGGGTACAGCCCCAGCATTTT CASSLGGVQPQHF
TRBJ2-2 TRBV27 TRBD1 NA TGTGCCAGCAAGCAGGACAGGGCGAAAACCGGGGAGCTGTTTTTT CASKQDRAKTGELFF
TRBJ2-1 TRBV5-1 NA NA TGCGCCAGCAGCGACGGGTTCATCGAGCAGTTCTTC CASSDGFIEQFF
TRBJ2-7 TRBV11-3 NA NA TGTGCCAGCAGCTCAGGTTTCTCCTACGAGCAGTACTTC CASSSGFSYEQYF
TRBJ1-4 TRBV15 TRBD1 few TGTGCCACCAGCAGAAAGGGACAGGGTAATGAAAAACTGTTTTTT CATSRKGQGNEKLFF
TRBJ2-1 TRBV6-5 TRBD2 NA TGTGCCAGCAGGGGACTAGCGATGAATGAGCAGTTCTTC CASRGLAMNEQFF
TRBJ1-1 TRBV28 TRBD1 NA TGTGCCAGCAGGCTCCGACTGGGCAGGGGGGAAAGGAAAGCTTTCTTT CASRLRLGRGERKAFF
TRBJ2-1 TRBV5-8 NA few TGTGCCAGCAGCGACCCTGGCCGGGTGGATGAGCAGTTCTTC CASSDPGRVDEQFF
TRBJ2-7 TRBV4-2 TRBD2 once TGTGCCAGCAGCCAAGATCGGGGGAGGACTAGCGGGAGGGCCGTTACCTACGAGCAGTACTTC CASSQDRGRTSGRAVTYEQYF
TRBJ1-6 TRBV11-2 NA NA TGTGCCAGCAGCTTAGAAGGAGGGAAGGGCTCACCCCTCCACTTT CASSLEGGKGSPLHF
TRBJ1-1 TRBV3-1/TRBV3-2 NA NA TGTGCCAGCAGCCAAGTTGGAGGGAGCACTGAAGCTTTCTTT CASSQVGGSTEAFF
TRBJ2-7 TRBV27 NA NA TGTGCCAGCAACCCCGAACAGGGTGCCCCCTACGAGCAGTACTTC CASNPEQGAPYEQYF
TRBJ2-3 TRBV30 NA NA TGTGCCTGGAGTCAACTAAGCTATAGCACAGATACGCAGTATTTT CAWSQLSYSTDTQYF
TRBJ2-7 TRBV30 TRBD1 NA TGTGCGACGGACAGGGTCGGCGAGCAGTACTTC CATDRVGEQYF
TRBJ2-1 TRBV11-3 TRBD1 NA TGTGCCAGCAGCTTAGAGGCCGGGACAGGGGCCTATGAGCAGTTCTTC CASSLEAGTGAYEQFF
TRBJ2-5 TRBV7-6 NA NA TGTGCCAGCAGCTTGAAAAGAACGGTAACCCATGAGACCCAGTACTTC CASSLKRTVTHETQYF
TRBJ1-1 TRBV27 NA NA TGTGCCAGCAGTTTAAGCATGAACACTGAAGCTTTCTTT CASSLSMNTEAFF
TRBJ1-1 TRBV6-5 TRBD1 NA TGTGCCAGCAGTTACTCCAAGGGGACAGGGGTGAGAGAAGCTTTCTTT CASSYSKGTGVREAFF
TRBJ1-3 TRBV5-5 NA NA TGTGCCAGCAGCTCCGGACACGAATCTGGAAACACCATATATTTT CASSSGHESGNTIYF
TRBJ2-7 TRBV12-3/TRBV12-4 TRBD1 NA TGTGCCAGCAGTCCGGGACAGGGTAACGAGCAGTACTTC CASSPGQGNEQYF
TRBJ1-1 TRBV10-3 NA NA TGTGCCATCAGTCTACAGGGAAACACTGAAGCTTTCTTT CAISLQGNTEAFF
TRBJ2-7 TRBV11-2 TRBD1 NA TGTGCCAGCAGCGATCCGGGACAGATCTACGAGCAGTACTTC CASSDPGQIYEQYF
TRBJ2-7 TRBV5-1 NA NA TGCGCCAGCAGCCTGGAAGTGGGGCCCGCCGGCGAGCAGTACTTC CASSLEVGPAGEQYF
TRBJ1-5 TRBV4-2 NA NA TGTGCCAGCAGCCAAGGACAGTTCAATCAGCCCCAGCATTTT CASSQGQFNQPQHF
TRBJ2-4 TRBV7-9 NA NA TGTGCCAGCAGCTTATCAGCGGTAGCCAAAAACATTCAGTACTTC CASSLSAVAKNIQYF
TRBJ2-5 TRBV3-1/TRBV3-2 TRBD2 once TGTGCCAGCAGCCAAGATCGAGCGGGAGTAGGAGAGACCCAGTACTTC CASSQDRAGVGETQYF
TRBJ2-2 TRBV5-6 TRBD1 NA TGTGCCAGCAGCAGCCCCGGGACAGGAAACACCGGGGAGCTGTTTTTT CASSSPGTGNTGELFF
TRBJ2-7 TRBV14 TRBD2 NA TGTGCCAGCAGCCCGCTAGGCGGGAGTTTTCGCGAGCAGTACTTC CASSPLGGSFREQYF
TRBJ1-6 TRBV5-4 TRBD1 NA TGTGCCAGCAGCCCCCGGACAGGCCTCGGTTCACCCCTCCACTTT CASSPRTGLGSPLHF
TRBJ1-5 TRBV19 NA NA TGTGCCAGTAGTATGAGGCCCCAGAGCAATCAGCCCCAGCATTTT CASSMRPQSNQPQHF
TRBJ2-7 TRBV11-2 TRBD2 NA TGTGCCAGCAGCTTAGAAGGGACTAGCGGGAGCGGCGAGCAGTACTTC CASSLEGTSGSGEQYF
TRBJ2-1 TRBV4-1 TRBD2 NA TGCGCCAGCAGCATCCGGACTAGCGGGAGCTATGAGCAGTTCTTC CASSIRTSGSYEQFF
TRBJ2-1 TRBV6-6 NA NA TGTGCCAGCTCAGGCAAAAGCTCCTACAATGAGCAGTTCTTC CASSGKSSYNEQFF
TRBJ1-3 TRBV2 NA NA TGTGCCAGCAGAGCACAGGGAATCCCTGGAAACACCATATATTTT CASRAQGIPGNTIYF
TRBJ1-1 TRBV30 NA NA TGTGCCTGGAGTGTAAATCGGGAGACTGAAGCTTTCTTT CAWSVNRETEAFF
TRBJ1-5 TRBV30 NA NA TGTGCCTGGGGTTATAATAGCAATCAGCCCCAGCATTTT CAWGYNSNQPQHF
TRBJ1-5 TRBV28 NA NA TGTGCCAGCACCTTTACGACGGGAAATAGCAATCAGCCCCAGCATTTT CASTFTTGNSNQPQHF
TRBJ1-1 TRBV6-5 NA NA TGTGCCACCCACCGGGGGGGGGCCAACACTGAAGCTTTCTTT CATHRGGANTEAFF
TRBJ1-2 TRBV27 NA once TGTGCCAGCAGTTTATCGATGCAGGGTGGCTACACCTTC CASSLSMQGGYTF
TRBJ2-7 TRBV7-3 NA NA TGTGCCAGCGCTATAGGGGCAGTGAGCTCCTACGAGCAGTACTTC CASAIGAVSSYEQYF
TRBJ2-3 TRBV27 TRBD2 NA TGTGCCAGCAGTTCGGACCGGGCTAGCGGGTGGGCTCCATCAGATACGCAGTATTTT CASSSDRASGWAPSDTQYF
TRBJ2-1 TRBV4-1 NA NA TGCGCCAGCAGCCAAGCGGAGTCCTCCTACAATGAGCAGTTCTTC CASSQAESSYNEQFF
TRBJ1-1 TRBV9 NA NA TGTGCCAGCAGCGTAGAAGTCAGCACTGAAGCTTTCTTT CASSVEVSTEAFF
TRBJ1-4 TRBV28 TRBD1 NA TGTGCCAGCAGAAGGACAGGGAACGATGAAAAACTGTTTTTT CASRRTGNDEKLFF
TRBJ2-3 TRBV11-3 TRBD2 NA TGTGCCAGCAGCTTGGGTAGCGGGCCCACAGATACGCAGTATTTT CASSLGSGPTDTQYF
TRBJ2-5 TRBV2 TRBD1 NA TGTGCCAGCAGGTCGACAGGGGCGCAAGAGACCCAGTACTTC CASRSTGAQETQYF